This T cell receptor (beta chain) derives from a study of chronic HIV infection and antiretroviral therapy. The CDR3 consists of 15 residues. V trimming: 4 bases; J trimming: 3 bases; junction bases outside the gene matches: 8. Per germline, CDR1 DFQATT and CDR2 SNEGSKA (reference sequence). MiXCR, applied by TCRdb to the 5' RACE reads, yields one record per CDR3 protein. The sample has about 38,000 distinct CDR3 sequences, roughly 8% seen once. In this sample, this clonotype turned up many times. The rearrangement joins TRBV20-1 to TRBJ2-7, with 11 bases lining up with TRBD2. Sequenced material: peripheral blood. The sequence was collected from an adult who had HIV and had not received antiretroviral therapy, or was an uninfected healthy control (not recorded which). DNA of the CDR3: TGCAGTGCTATTCCGACTAGCGGGGACCGCTACGAGCAGTACTTC. It yields the protein CSAIPTSGDRYEQYF.